This passage covers 29 T cell receptor beta chains from one sample sequenced in a study of shared clonotypes between healthy human individuals. Produced via immunoSEQ multiplex PCR; TCRdb's table is partial and in-frame only. The table lists roughly 1 million clones, about four fifths of them singletons. The sequenced material came from memory CD4+ T cells from PBMCs. The subset denotes: CD45RA-negative fraction. The receptors come from a man between 18 and 35 years old in good health. Some clones in this sample may be carry-over from other donors' samples.

The chain links TRBV4-2 to TRBJ2-4; 9 bases are shared with TRBD1. Germline CDR1 LGHNA, CDR2 YNFKEQ. This CDR3 comprises 15 residues. V shed 4 bases and J 9 bases; nucleotides not matched to a gene: 10. The CDR3 sequence: CASSLQDRGESIQYF. In nucleotides, the CDR3 is TGTGCCAGCAGCCTACAGGACAGGGGTGAGAGCATTCAGTACTTC.

This sequence joins TRBV5-6 and TRBJ2-7, with 9 bases that match TRBD2. The length of the CDR3 is 15 residues. The V gene end was trimmed by 0 bases and the J gene end by 7 bases; junction bases not matched to a gene: 8. Per the germline V gene, CDR1 is SGHDT and CDR2 is YYEEEE. CDR3 sequence reads: CASSLVGLAFREQYF. CDR3 bases: TGTGCCAGCAGCTTGGTTGGACTAGCGTTCCGGGAGCAGTACTTC.

This chain uses TRBV12-5 with TRBJ1-1; D possibly corresponds to TRBD1 (5 bases). CDR1 is LGHNT and CDR2 is FRNRAP in the germline V gene. The CDR3 spans 18 residues. V was pared by 0 bases and J by 5 bases, with 22 bases between. CDR3 DNA: TGTGCTAGTGGTTTGGTACCAGTCGGGCAGGGAATGGGGACTGAAGCTTTCTTT. Its translation: CASGLVPVGQGMGTEAFF.

CDR3 amino acids: CASSPTDLGRRGYGYTF. In DNA, the CDR3 is TGCGCCAGCAGCCCCACGGATCTTGGCAGGAGAGGGTATGGCTACACCTTC. The chain combines TRBV4-1 with TRBJ1-2; D remains ambiguous. V lost 4 bases, J lost 5 bases, and 23 bases lay in between. The CDR3 loop spans 17 amino acids. The germline gives CDR1 MGHRA, CDR2 YSYEKL.

The chain joins TRBV19 to TRBJ2-3, with D perhaps given as TRBD1 or TRBD2 (5 bases each). Trimming shortened V by 8 bases and J by 6 bases, and 15 bases separated the two germline ends. CDR3 length equals 13 residues. The germline gives CDR1 LNHDA, CDR2 SQIVND (reference sequence). The CDR3 loop is CASRSHGADTQYF. CDR3 coding DNA: TGTGCCAGTCGCTCTCACGGGGCGGATACGCAGTATTTT.

The V call is TRBV28, the J call TRBJ2-5, with TRBD2 matching over 12 bases. Losses at the gene ends were 6 bases for V and 4 bases for J; bases not matched to a gene: 9. The CDR3 runs 16 residues. The germline V gene encodes CDR1 MDHEN and CDR2 SYDVKM. CDR3 amino acids: CASSRGLAGRGETQYF. The CDR3 nucleotides read TGTGCCAGCAGCCGTGGACTAGCGGGAAGGGGAGAGACCCAGTACTTC.

This clone appeared a few times. The chain uses TRBV9 and TRBJ2-3; D gene uncertain. CDR1 and CDR2 from the germline V gene are SGDLS and YYNGEE. The germline V and J ends were trimmed by 4 bases and 2 bases, with 14 bases remaining between them. The CDR3 consists of 15 residues. The CDR3 DNA reads as TGTGCCAGCAGCCTTGGGCGTCTAGACACAGATACGCAGTATTTT. This encodes CASSLGRLDTDTQYF. The entire variable domain, with the rest obtained from reference TRBV9 and TRBJ2-3, is as follows: DSGVTQTPKHLITATGQRVTLRCSPRSGDLSVYWYQQSLDQGLQFLIQYYNGEERAKGNILERFSAQQFPDLHSELNLSSLELGDSALYFCASSLGRLDTDTQYFGPGTRLTVL.

This clone was seen many times. V usage is TRBV15 and J usage is TRBJ2-2; D gene unclear. CDR1 is LNHNV, CDR2 YYDKDF, per germline (reference sequence). CDR3 length: 13 amino acids. V was trimmed by 9 bases and J by 4 bases, leaving 12 bases between them. CDR3 in amino acids: CATRRPATGELFF. CDR3 bases: TGTGCCACTCGCCGGCCTGCCACCGGGGAGCTGTTTTTT.

The chain links TRBV28 to TRBJ2-1; 8 nucleotides agree with TRBD1. The CDR3 spans 14 residues. Germline assignment: CDR1 MDHEN and CDR2 SYDVKM. Trimming at V came to 6 bases and at J to 4 bases, leaving 5 bases not matched to a gene. The CDR3 bases are TGTGCCAGCAGGCCAGGGACAGGTTACAATGAGCAGTTCTTC. This codes for CASRPGTGYNEQFF.

As regards this clone: The same CDR3 also results from other DNA sequences found in this sample. The chain recombines TRBV7-3 with TRBJ2-3, with D perhaps being TRBD1 or TRBD2 (5 bases each). Deletions cut 1 base from V and 2 bases from J, with 10 bases between. CDR3 length equals 15 residues. Germline V gene lookup returns CDR1 SGHTA and CDR2 FQGTGA. CDR3 nucleotides: TGTGCCAGCAGCTTAATTGGGGGAGTCACAGATACGCAGTATTTT. Translated, it gives CASSLIGGVTDTQYF.

Comments on this clone: Its ends do not fully match the called genes, so a read error is possible. The genes are TRBV2 and TRBJ2-1; 8 bases fit TRBD2. This CDR3 comprises 14 residues. Germline V gene lookup returns CDR1 SNHLY and CDR2 FYNNEI. CDR3 region: CASREAGAYNEQFF. The CDR3 region has the DNA TGTGCCAGCAGGGAAGCGGGAGCCTACAATGAGCAGTTCTTC.

V gene TRBV19 combines with J gene TRBJ2-1, with 8 bases fitting TRBD1. This CDR3 is built from 13 residues. The germline CDR1 and CDR2 sequences are LNHDA and SQIVND (reference sequence). Unmatched junction bases numbered 6, after V lost 6 bases and J lost 8 bases. CDR3 region: CASRQGVLDEQFF. The CDR3 DNA reads TGTGCCAGTAGACAGGGGGTGTTGGATGAGCAGTTCTTC.

The gene calls are TRBV5-6 and TRBJ2-7; D might be TRBD2 (6 bases). CDR1 and CDR2 (germline): SGHDT, YYEEEE. This CDR3 spans 14 amino acids. Deletions cut 0 bases from V and 4 bases from J, with 11 bases between. Here the CDR3 DNA reads TGTGCCAGCAGCTTGGTATCCGGGAGTTACGAGCAGTACTTC. Protein product: CASSLVSGSYEQYF.

The J gene is TRBJ1-5, the V gene TRBV7-3; D possibly corresponds to TRBD1 (5 bases). The CDR3 loop spans 14 amino acids. Per the germline V gene, CDR1 is SGHTA and CDR2 is FQGTGA. Trimming left V 3 bases short and J 7 bases short, with 13 bases between. The CDR3 coding sequence is TGTGCCAGCAGCTTGTCGGGGGTCGGCCAGCCCCAGCATTTT. Its translation is CASSLSGVGQPQHF.

This clone was recorded at least ten times. The V call is TRBV5-1, the J call TRBJ2-3; D is unresolved. CDR1 and CDR2 from the germline V gene are SGHRS and YFSETQ. Trimming took off 1 base at V and 0 bases at J, with 6 bases between the two ends. This CDR3 is built from 14 residues. As DNA, the CDR3 is TGCGCCAGCAGCTTGAGCCCAAGCACAGATACGCAGTATTTT. This translates into CASSLSPSTDTQYF.

This chain's CDR3 is CASSPGGSGNEQFF. DNA of the CDR3: TGTGCCAGCAGCCCCGGGGGTAGCGGGAATGAGCAGTTCTTC. The rearrangement links TRBV2 to TRBJ2-1; TRBD2 matches at 7 bases. Germline V CDR1 and CDR2: SNHLY, FYNNEI. This CDR3 is built from 14 residues. The trim removed 6 bases at V and 7 bases at J, leaving 9 bases unmatched.

The V and J genes are TRBV2 and TRBJ1-5, with unresolved D. Germline values: CDR1 SNHLY, CDR2 FYNNEI. CDR3 length: 14 residues. V lost 3 bases and J lost 0, with 6 bases in between. CDR3 region: CASSDRISNQPQHF. CDR3 in DNA: TGTGCCAGCAGTGACAGGATTAGCAATCAGCCCCAGCATTTT.

V and J are TRBV10-3 and TRBJ2-7; D remains ambiguous. The V end lost 10 bases, the J end lost 0 bases, and 13 bases lay between the germline ends. Germline V gives CDR1 ENHRY, CDR2 SYGVKD. CDR3 size: 13 residues. CDR3 protein: CATARTASYEQYF. CDR3 in DNA: TGTGCCACCGCGAGGACGGCCTCCTACGAGCAGTACTTC.

The chain has TRBV9 and TRBJ2-2; maybe TRBD2 (5 bases). The V end lost 0 bases, the J end lost 2 bases, and 8 bases lay between the germline ends. Germline-derived CDR1 and CDR2 are SGDLS and YYNGEE. The length of the CDR3 is 15 residues. The CDR3 DNA is TGTGCCAGCAGCGTAGGGGCTAGCAACACCGGGGAGCTGTTTTTT. This gives the protein CASSVGASNTGELFF.

The V gene is TRBV7-2, the J gene TRBJ2-1; TRBD1 is a possible D gene (5 bases). V was clipped by 0 bases and J by 9 bases, with 15 bases between them. In germline, CDR1 is SGHTA, CDR2 FQGNSA. The CDR3 is made up of 15 amino acids. The CDR3 DNA reads TGTGCCAGCAGCTTAGCGAGGCTTCCTCAGGGTGAGCAGTTCTTC. It translates to CASSLARLPQGEQFF. Variable domain in full (rest from reference TRBV7-2 and TRBJ2-1): GAGVSQSPSNKVTEKGKDVELRCDPISGHTALYWYRQSLGQGLEFLIYFQGNSAPDKSGLPSDRFSAERTGGSVSTLTIQRTQQEDSAVYLCASSLARLPQGEQFFGPGTRLTVL.

The rearrangement uses TRBV10-3 and TRBJ2-7, with D unclear. The CDR3 sequence is 12 residues long. V was trimmed by 10 bases and J by 0 bases, leaving 10 bases between them. Germline-derived CDR1 and CDR2 are ENHRY and SYGVKD. CDR3 sequence: CATGLSSYEQYF. In nucleotides, the CDR3 is TGTGCCACCGGTCTTTCCTCCTACGAGCAGTACTTC.

The V call is TRBV5-1, the J call TRBJ2-3, with TRBD2 as a possible D gene (5 bases). Germline CDR1 and CDR2: SGHRS and YFSETQ. V was pared by 1 base and J by 2 bases, with 11 bases between. The CDR3 length is 15 residues. DNA of the CDR3: TGCGCCAGCAGCTTGTTGAGGAGGACCACAGATACGCAGTATTTT. Its protein product is CASSLLRRTTDTQYF.

CDR3: CASRGQGAGTGELFF. CDR3 DNA sequence: TGTGCCAGTAGAGGGCAGGGGGCCGGCACCGGGGAGCTGTTTTTT. V usage is TRBV19 and J usage is TRBJ2-2; 8 positions match TRBD1. Per the germline V gene, CDR1 is LNHDA and CDR2 is SQIVND (reference sequence). V shed 6 bases, J shed 4 bases, and the junction held 7 bases outside the gene matches. The CDR3 is 15 residues long.

V usage is TRBV19 and J usage is TRBJ1-2; a weak D match, TRBD1 (6 bases). CDR1 is LNHDA and CDR2 is SQIVND in the germline V gene (reference sequence). CDR3 length equals 14 residues. Trimming removed 4 bases from V and 6 bases from J, with 15 bases in between. CDR3 sequence (DNA): TGTGCCAGTAGTAGAGTGTCGGGGGCGGATGGCTACACCTTC. It encodes CASSRVSGADGYTF.

The chain joins TRBV7-9 to TRBJ2-2; D might be TRBD2 (5 bases). V was shortened by 5 bases and J by 0 bases, with 10 bases between the two germline ends. This CDR3 contains 15 residues. Per germline, CDR1 SEHNR and CDR2 FQNEAQ (reference sequence). Written as DNA, the CDR3 is TGTGCCAGCAGCCGTGGAGGAGCGAACACCGGGGAGCTGTTTTTT. This translates into CASSRGGANTGELFF.

V and J are TRBV2 and TRBJ1-5; TRBD1 agrees at 7 bases. V dropped 8 bases and J dropped 5; count of bases not matched to a gene: 9. CDR1 is SNHLY, CDR2 FYNNEI, per germline. This CDR3 comprises 14 residues. The chain's CDR3 is CASGRDRLYQPQHF. For the CDR3, the DNA is TGTGCCAGCGGCAGGGACAGACTATATCAGCCCCAGCATTTT. The variable domain in full, with the rest retrieved from reference TRBV2 and TRBJ1-5, is EPEVTQTPSHQVTQMGQEVILRCVPISNHLYFYWYRQILGQKVEFLVSFYNNEISEKSEIFDDQFSVERPDGSNFTLKIRSTKLEDSAMYFCASGRDRLYQPQHFGDGTRLSIL.

This chain uses TRBV28 with TRBJ2-7; possibly TRBD1 for D (6 bases). CDR1 and CDR2 from the germline V gene are MDHEN and SYDVKM. The CDR3 consists of 12 residues. Trimming left V 2 bases short and J 5 bases short, with 7 bases between. The CDR3 nucleotides are TGTGCCAGCAGTTTAACAGGGCACGAGCAGTACTTC. It codes for CASSLTGHEQYF.

The chain carries TRBV28 and TRBJ2-3, with 10 bases lining up with TRBD2. The V gene end was trimmed by 2 bases and the J gene end by 0 bases; junction bases not matched to a gene: 11. The CDR3 runs to 19 residues. Germline V gene lookup returns CDR1 MDHEN and CDR2 SYDVKM. This chain's CDR3 is CASSLTVAGGYTSTDTQYF. In DNA, the CDR3 is TGTGCCAGCAGTTTAACGGTAGCGGGAGGATATACTAGCACAGATACGCAGTATTTT.

The chain joins TRBV29-1 to TRBJ2-3, with 8 bases matching TRBD1. V was clipped by 4 bases and J by 2 bases; unmatched bases: 11. The germline V gene encodes CDR1 SQVTM and CDR2 ANQGSEA. The CDR3 extends over 16 amino acids. CDR3 sequence reads: CSVGGATTGATDTQYF. The DNA of the CDR3 is TGCAGCGTTGGGGGGGCGACGACAGGGGCCACAGATACGCAGTATTTT.